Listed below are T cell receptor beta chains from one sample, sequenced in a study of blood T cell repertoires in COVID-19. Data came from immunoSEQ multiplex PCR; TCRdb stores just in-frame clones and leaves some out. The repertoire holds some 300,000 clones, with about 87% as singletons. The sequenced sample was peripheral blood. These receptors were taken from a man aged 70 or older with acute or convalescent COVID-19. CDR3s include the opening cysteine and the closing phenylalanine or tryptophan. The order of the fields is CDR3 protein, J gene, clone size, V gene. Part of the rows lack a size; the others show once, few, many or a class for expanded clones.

CDR3: CASSLASGRANTGELFF
J: TRBJ2-2
size: -
V: TRBV7-9

CDR3: CASRSGQGGAEAFF
J: TRBJ1-1
size: -
V: TRBV3-1/TRBV3-2

CDR3: CASSLYGPSTNTAHDTQYF
J: TRBJ2-3
size: few
V: TRBV5-4

CDR3: CASKRQGQPQHF
J: TRBJ1-5
size: -
V: TRBV2

CDR3: CASSWTPRANEQFF
J: TRBJ2-1
size: -
V: TRBV7-9

CDR3: CASSYTGTVNTGELFF
J: TRBJ2-2
size: once
V: TRBV2

CDR3: CASSSLYEQYF
J: TRBJ2-7
size: -
V: TRBV6-2/TRBV6-3

CDR3: CASSSTGEGTPLHF
J: TRBJ1-6
size: -
V: TRBV7-9

CDR3: CASSQPKVRDPSYEQYF
J: TRBJ2-7
size: -
V: TRBV4-2

CDR3: CASVGQVNTEAFF
J: TRBJ1-1
size: -
V: TRBV2

CDR3: CASSLGTVETQYF
J: TRBJ2-5
size: -
V: TRBV5-6

CDR3: CASSLAGGHQPQHF
J: TRBJ1-5
size: -
V: TRBV7-9

CDR3: CASSLISGSGTGELFF
J: TRBJ2-2
size: once
V: TRBV28

CDR3: CASIWHSDRSSYGYTF
J: TRBJ1-2
size: -
V: TRBV27

CDR3: CASSRNRGVYEQYF
J: TRBJ2-7
size: -
V: TRBV4-3

CDR3: CASSNPSGDGDTIYF
J: TRBJ1-3
size: -
V: TRBV5-1

CDR3: CASSQDIQGSGGYTF
J: TRBJ1-2
size: -
V: TRBV4-3

CDR3: CASSFEEVQPQHF
J: TRBJ1-5
size: -
V: TRBV7-2

CDR3: CASSLPGPVNEQFF
J: TRBJ2-1
size: -
V: TRBV5-4

CDR3: CASSLDPQTLYNEQFF
J: TRBJ2-1
size: -
V: TRBV11-2

CDR3: CASSLAGQGAGETQYF
J: TRBJ2-5
size: -
V: TRBV7-6

CDR3: CASSFAAGTGVASDQPQHF
J: TRBJ1-5
size: -
V: TRBV6-2/TRBV6-3

CDR3: CASSLKSGGATDTQYF
J: TRBJ2-3
size: -
V: TRBV4-2

CDR3: CASSPSGFNQPQHF
J: TRBJ1-5
size: -
V: TRBV5-1

CDR3: CASSRSGPTYEQYF
J: TRBJ2-7
size: -
V: TRBV5-1

CDR3: CASSNPRGSGANVLTF
J: TRBJ2-6
size: -
V: TRBV19

CDR3: CASSVHGTGEETQYF
J: TRBJ2-5
size: -
V: TRBV9

CDR3: CASTGPPTDTQYF
J: TRBJ2-3
size: -
V: TRBV28

CDR3: CASSAGVAKNIQYF
J: TRBJ2-4
size: -
V: TRBV9

CDR3: CASSLAEGQGRTEAFF
J: TRBJ1-1
size: once
V: TRBV7-8

CDR3: CSVDRGLETQYF
J: TRBJ2-5
size: -
V: TRBV29-1

CDR3: CASTRLAGRNEQFF
J: TRBJ2-1
size: few
V: TRBV27

CDR3: CAIEEPGNTGELFF
J: TRBJ2-2
size: few
V: TRBV6-5

CDR3: CASSIGGGPYNEQFF
J: TRBJ2-1
size: -
V: TRBV19

CDR3: CASSEWGGLRETQYF
J: TRBJ2-5
size: few
V: TRBV6-1

CDR3: CASSLNSMNTEAFF
J: TRBJ1-1
size: -
V: TRBV18

CDR3: CASTHLASGWGDTQYF
J: TRBJ2-3
size: -
V: TRBV5-6

CDR3: CAISEYPGTPSTDTQYF
J: TRBJ2-3
size: -
V: TRBV10-3

CDR3: CASSPGTPGGETQYF
J: TRBJ2-5
size: -
V: TRBV7-2

CDR3: CASSETNTRSEQFF
J: TRBJ2-1
size: few
V: TRBV6-1

CDR3: CASSAPRQGVEQYF
J: TRBJ2-7
size: -
V: TRBV7-2

CDR3: CAWSVGGKLFF
J: TRBJ1-4
size: -
V: TRBV30

CDR3: CASSVATDRAGNTIYF
J: TRBJ1-3
size: few
V: TRBV9

CDR3: CASSQGDLSTSTDTQYF
J: TRBJ2-3
size: -
V: TRBV4-3

CDR3: CASSVVRTAISKTQYF
J: TRBJ2-5
size: -
V: TRBV9

CDR3: CASLERGGTDTQYF
J: TRBJ2-3
size: -
V: TRBV5-4

CDR3: CASSEEGMYQETQYF
J: TRBJ2-5
size: -
V: TRBV2

CDR3: CASSTGGVTEAFF
J: TRBJ1-1
size: -
V: TRBV12-3/TRBV12-4

CDR3: CASSFSTGGVLGNEQFF
J: TRBJ2-1
size: -
V: TRBV5-1

CDR3: CASSPGLAGGYQETQYF
J: TRBJ2-5
size: -
V: TRBV4-2

CDR3: CARSSCSGATDTQYF
J: TRBJ2-3
size: -
V: TRBV5-3

CDR3: CASSPAGGYNEQFF
J: TRBJ2-1
size: few
V: TRBV6-6

CDR3: CASSSSAFSVQYF
J: TRBJ2-7
size: -
V: TRBV4-3